These 2 T cell receptor beta chains originate from one sample sequenced in a study of CXCR3-negative and CXCR3-positive naive CD8 T cells. No antigens are known for them. Study findings and constraints: More hydrophobic TRB CDR3s were found in CXCR3-positive naive cells than in CXCR3-negative naive cells.

cDNA libraries for TRB were generated by 5' RACE incorporating UMI labels. TCRdb reprocessed the 5' RACE reads, keeping one entry per CDR3 protein, no DNA. The sample spans 84,000 or so distinct CDR3 sequences; the ten largest clones claim less than 0.6%. The sample consisted of naive CXCR3+ CD8+ T cells from blood. Sample subset: CD45RO-CCR7+CD27+CD95- naive CD8+ T cells expressing CXCR3 (TNR3+). The origin of the receptors is a human donor in good health. Some clones in this sample may be carry-over from other donors' samples.

The V call is TRBV2, the J call TRBJ2-7; as DNA is missing, the TRBD2 call by TCRdb cannot be tested. The CDR3 spans 12 residues. The V gene's germline CDR1 is SNHLY and CDR2 FYNNEI. The CDR3 here is CASSGMGLAINF.

V usage is TRBV6-2 or TRBV6-3 and J usage is TRBJ2-2; TCRdb's D gene call, TRBD2, goes unchecked for lack of DNA. Per the germline V gene, CDR1 is MNHEY and CDR2 is SVGEGT. This CDR3 is built from 14 residues. The CDR3 here is CATSERVDTGELFF.